The table lists the clone carrying this T cell receptor beta chain with a few counts. Its antigen remains unidentified. A read error is possible here, since a much larger clone lies one base away. The template was RNA from unsorted bulk tissue. These data belong to a study of tumor and adjacent non-tumor tissue in lung cancer. Study-level results: In normal lung, the top 100 clones were significantly more dominant than in tumor.

Germline CDR1 is DFQATT and CDR2 is SNEGSKA (reference sequence). Trimming removed 6 bases from V and 9 bases from J, with 9 bases in between. The CDR3 spans 10 residues. TCRbeta libraries were built with three rounds of nested PCR, modified from ARM-PCR. MiXCR, run by TCRdb on the multiplex PCR reads, gives a single entry per CDR3 protein. This sample has roughly 70,000 distinct CDR3 sequences, with about 80% found just once. The sequenced sample was lung tumor tissue. The rearrangement joins TRBV20-1 to TRBJ2-1; D gene unclear. The sequence came from a man in his sixties with non-small cell lung cancer. The CDR3 nucleotides read TGCAGTGCAATTGAACCTGAGCAGTTCTTC. It codes for CSAIEPEQFF.